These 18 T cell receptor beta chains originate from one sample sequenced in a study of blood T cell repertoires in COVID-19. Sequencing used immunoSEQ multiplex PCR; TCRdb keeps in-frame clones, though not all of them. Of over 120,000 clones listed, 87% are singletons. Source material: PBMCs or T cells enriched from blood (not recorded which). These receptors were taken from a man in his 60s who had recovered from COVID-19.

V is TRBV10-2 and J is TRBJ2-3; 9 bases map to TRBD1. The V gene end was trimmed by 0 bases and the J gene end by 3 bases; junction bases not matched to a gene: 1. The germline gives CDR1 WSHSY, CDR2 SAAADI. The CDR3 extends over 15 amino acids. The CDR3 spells CASSESGQGTDTQYF. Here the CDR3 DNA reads TGCGCCAGCAGTGAGTCGGGACAGGGTACAGATACGCAGTATTTT.

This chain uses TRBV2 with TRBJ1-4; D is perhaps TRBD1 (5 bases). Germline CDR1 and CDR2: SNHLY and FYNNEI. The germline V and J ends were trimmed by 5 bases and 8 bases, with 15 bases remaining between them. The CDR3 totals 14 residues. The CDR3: CASSFRQGREKLFF. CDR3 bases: TGTGCCAGCAGTTTTAGGCAGGGAAGGGAAAAACTGTTTTTT.

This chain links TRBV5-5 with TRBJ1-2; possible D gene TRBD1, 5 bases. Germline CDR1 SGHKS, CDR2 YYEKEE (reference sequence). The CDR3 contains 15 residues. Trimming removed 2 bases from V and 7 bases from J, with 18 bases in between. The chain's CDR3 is CASSLKDNTWAGYTF. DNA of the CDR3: TGTGCCAGCAGCTTAAAGGACAACACCTGGGCTGGCTACACCTTC. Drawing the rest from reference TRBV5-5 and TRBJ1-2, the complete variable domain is DAGVTQSPTHLIKTRGQQVTLRCSPISGHKSVSWYQQVLGQGPQFIFQYYEKEERGRGNFPDRFSARQFPNYSSELNVNALLLGDSALYLCASSLKDNTWAGYTFGSGTRLTVV.

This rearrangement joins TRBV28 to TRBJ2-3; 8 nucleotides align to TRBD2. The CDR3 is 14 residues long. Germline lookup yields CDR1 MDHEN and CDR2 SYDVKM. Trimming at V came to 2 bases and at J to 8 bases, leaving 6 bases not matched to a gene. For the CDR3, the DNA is TGTGCCAGCAGTTTAATAGCGGGAACAACTACGCAGTATTTT. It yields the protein CASSLIAGTTTQYF.

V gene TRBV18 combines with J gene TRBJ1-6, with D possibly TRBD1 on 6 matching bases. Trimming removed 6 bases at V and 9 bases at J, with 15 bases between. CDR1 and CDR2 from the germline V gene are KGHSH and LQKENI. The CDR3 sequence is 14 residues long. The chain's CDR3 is CASSDTQGSSPLHF. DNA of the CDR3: TGTGCCAGCTCCGATACCCAGGGGTCTTCACCCCTCCACTTT.

The CDR3 bases are TGCGCCAGCAGTCAACAGGGACTACCTCTCGAAGCTTTCTTT. Translating gives CASSQQGLPLEAFF. This rearrangement joins TRBV23-1 to TRBJ1-1; TRBD1 is a possible D gene (5 bases). TRBV23-1 has ORF status, its function being uncertain. V lost 2 bases and J 8 bases, leaving 15 bases between the germline ends. This CDR3 region has 14 residues.

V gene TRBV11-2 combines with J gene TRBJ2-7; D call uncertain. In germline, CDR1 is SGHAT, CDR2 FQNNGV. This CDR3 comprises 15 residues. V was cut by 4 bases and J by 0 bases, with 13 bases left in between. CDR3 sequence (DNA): TGTGCCAGCAGCTCCCACCCTTACAGCTCCTACGAGCAGTACTTC. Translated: CASSSHPYSSYEQYF.

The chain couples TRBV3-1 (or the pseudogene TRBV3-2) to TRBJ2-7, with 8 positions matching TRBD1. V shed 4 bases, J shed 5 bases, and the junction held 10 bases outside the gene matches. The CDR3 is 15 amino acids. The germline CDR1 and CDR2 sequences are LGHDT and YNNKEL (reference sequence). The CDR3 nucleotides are TGTGCCAGCAGCCTCTCTGCCTCAGGGGGCCACGAGCAGTACTTC. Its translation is CASSLSASGGHEQYF.

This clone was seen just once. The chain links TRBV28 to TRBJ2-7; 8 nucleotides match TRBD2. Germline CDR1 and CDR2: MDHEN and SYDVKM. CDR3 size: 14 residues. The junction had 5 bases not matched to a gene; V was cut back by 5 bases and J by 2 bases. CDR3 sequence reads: CASSPAGEPYEQYF. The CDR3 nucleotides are TGTGCCAGCAGTCCAGCGGGGGAACCCTACGAGCAGTACTTC.

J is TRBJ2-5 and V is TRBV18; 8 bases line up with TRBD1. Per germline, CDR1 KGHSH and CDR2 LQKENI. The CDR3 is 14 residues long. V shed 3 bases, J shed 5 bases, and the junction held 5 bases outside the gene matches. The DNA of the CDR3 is TGTGCCAGCTCACCTGGACAGGGCCACGAGACCCAGTACTTC. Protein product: CASSPGQGHETQYF. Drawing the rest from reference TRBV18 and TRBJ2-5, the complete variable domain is NAGVMQNPRHLVRRRGQEARLRCSPMKGHSHVYWYRQLPEEGLKFMVYLQKENIIDESGMPKERFSAEFPKEGPSILRIQQVVRGDSAAYFCASSPGQGHETQYFGPGTRLLVL.

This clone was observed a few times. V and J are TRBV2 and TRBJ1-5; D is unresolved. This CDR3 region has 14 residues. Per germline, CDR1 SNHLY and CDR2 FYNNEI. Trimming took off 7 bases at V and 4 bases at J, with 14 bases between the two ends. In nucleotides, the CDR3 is TGTGCCAGCAACTTCGGACGGGGTAATCAGCCCCAGCATTTT. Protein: CASNFGRGNQPQHF.

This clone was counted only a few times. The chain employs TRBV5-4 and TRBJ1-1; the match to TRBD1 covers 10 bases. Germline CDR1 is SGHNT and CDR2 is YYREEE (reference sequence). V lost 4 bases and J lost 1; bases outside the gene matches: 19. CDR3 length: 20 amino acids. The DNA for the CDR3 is TGTGCCAGCAGCCCCGTTGTAGTTCCGGGACAGGGGCTTGGGAACACTGAAGCTTTCTTT. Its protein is CASSPVVVPGQGLGNTEAFF.

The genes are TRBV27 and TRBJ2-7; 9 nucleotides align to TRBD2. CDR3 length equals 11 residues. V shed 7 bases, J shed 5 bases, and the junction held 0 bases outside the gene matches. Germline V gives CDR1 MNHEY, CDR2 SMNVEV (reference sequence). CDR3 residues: CASKRGDEQYF. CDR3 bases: TGTGCCAGCAAGCGGGGGGACGAGCAGTACTTC.

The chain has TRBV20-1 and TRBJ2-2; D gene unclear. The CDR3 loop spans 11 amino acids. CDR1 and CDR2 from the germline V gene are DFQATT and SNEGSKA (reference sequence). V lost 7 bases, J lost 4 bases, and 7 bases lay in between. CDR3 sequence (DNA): TGCAGTGTAAAGAGCACCGGGGAGCTGTTTTTT. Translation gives CSVKSTGELFF.

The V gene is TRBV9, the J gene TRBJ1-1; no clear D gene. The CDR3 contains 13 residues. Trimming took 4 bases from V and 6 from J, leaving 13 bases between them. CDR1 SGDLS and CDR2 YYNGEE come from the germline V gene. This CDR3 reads CASSPLGAAEAFF. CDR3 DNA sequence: TGTGCCAGCAGCCCACTCGGAGCAGCTGAAGCTTTCTTT.

The CDR3: CASSLGAGPYEQYF. The CDR3 DNA sequence: TGTGCCAGCAGCTTAGGCGCAGGGCCCTACGAGCAGTACTTC. The chain links TRBV11-2 to TRBJ2-7; possibly TRBD1 for D (5 bases). Germline V CDR1 and CDR2: SGHAT, FQNNGV. Trimming took off 1 base at V and 2 bases at J, with 9 bases between the two ends. The CDR3 has 14 residues.

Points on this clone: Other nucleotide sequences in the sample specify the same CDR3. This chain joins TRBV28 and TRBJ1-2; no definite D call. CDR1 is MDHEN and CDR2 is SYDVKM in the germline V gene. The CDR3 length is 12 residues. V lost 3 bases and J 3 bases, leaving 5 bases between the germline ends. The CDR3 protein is CASSLRDYGYTF. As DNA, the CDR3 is TGTGCCAGCAGTTTGCGGGACTATGGCTACACCTTC.

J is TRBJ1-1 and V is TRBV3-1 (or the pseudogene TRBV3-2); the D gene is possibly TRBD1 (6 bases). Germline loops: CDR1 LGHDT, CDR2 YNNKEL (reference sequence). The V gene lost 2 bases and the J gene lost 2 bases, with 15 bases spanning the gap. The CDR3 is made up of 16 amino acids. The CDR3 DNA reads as TGTGCCAGCAGCCAACAGGGGACCGTCCTAAACACTGAAGCTTTCTTT. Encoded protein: CASSQQGTVLNTEAFF.